The source of this TCR beta chain is a study of tumor and adjacent non-tumor tissue in lung cancer. Study observations and caveats: Higher tumor TCR diversity was associated with shorter survival.

No cell sorting was done before RNA was extracted from the tissue. The normal lung tissue was taken more than 3 cm from the tumor edge. Comments on this clonotype: What it recognizes is unknown.

A modified ARM-PCR protocol with three rounds of nested PCR amplified TCRbeta. TCRdb called the multiplex PCR reads again in MiXCR, with one record for every CDR3 protein. Of approximately 100,000 distinct CDR3 sequences detected, roughly two thirds appear once; the ten largest clones hold roughly 19%. The CDR3 sequence is 13 residues long. Germline CDR1 MNHNY, CDR2 SVGAGI (reference sequence). V shed 7 bases and J shed 8 bases, with 15 bases lying between them. This sequence was found in a man aged 60 to 69 with non-small cell lung cancer. Sequenced material: distant non-tumor lung tissue. The J gene is TRBJ2-1, the V gene TRBV6-6; D may correspond to TRBD1 or TRBD2 (5 bases each). CDR3 amino acids: CASNNVGTDEQFF. The CDR3 coding sequence is TGTGCCAGCAATAACGTAGGGACGGATGAGCAGTTCTTC.